The T cell receptor (beta chain) under discussion was sequenced for a study of cytomegalovirus exposure and HLA in healthy donors. Though probably carrying unrecorded immune exposures, donors were nominally healthy at sampling. The primer mix had 60 Vbeta and 13 Jbeta primers. Profiled with immunoSEQ multiplex PCR; TCRdb holds only in-frame clones, not every one. The sample includes 150,000 to 200,000 clones, about four fifths of them seen just once. This CDR3 is 13 amino acids long. Trimming left V 3 bases short and J 8 bases short, with 14 bases between. CDR1 and CDR2 from the germline V gene are GTSNPN and SVGIG (reference sequence).

Sequenced sample: PBMCs. The receptor comes from a man aged 40-55 years in good health and CMV-seropositive. The chain carries TRBV30 and TRBJ2-1; a possible D gene is TRBD1 (5 bases). The CDR3 is CAWSQGGGDEQFF. The CDR3 region has the DNA TGTGCCTGGAGCCAGGGCGGTGGCGATGAGCAGTTCTTC.